These 5 T cell receptor beta chains were sequenced from one sample in a study of cytomegalovirus exposure and HLA in healthy donors (dated by TCRdb to the late 2010s). Library prep was done by the immunoSEQ multiplex PCR assay. TCRdb holds this immuneACCESS table with in-frame rearrangements only. Some clones are missing; in checked studies, unresolved V genes explain under half, and the rest has no known cause. The sample has about 150,000 clones on record, about 94% of them singletons. Of the sample, approximately 1.8% is held by the ten largest clones. Material: PBMCs. These receptors all come from a man between 18 and 29 years old in good health and CMV-seropositive.

V and J are TRBV7-6 and TRBJ1-4, with 8 bases fitting TRBD1. The junction had 6 bases not matched to a gene; V was cut back by 1 base and J by 2 bases. There are 17 residues in the CDR3. Germline values: CDR1 SGHVS, CDR2 FNYEAQ. This CDR3 is CASSLGTGPSTNEKLFF. The CDR3 nucleotides are TGTGCCAGCAGCTTAGGGACAGGGCCTTCCACTAATGAAAAACTGTTTTTT.

The gene calls are TRBV5-4 and TRBJ2-3; 9 bases are shared with TRBD1. Losses at the gene ends were 5 bases for V and 0 bases for J; bases not matched to a gene: 10. CDR3 size: 17 residues. Germline V gene lookup returns CDR1 SGHNT and CDR2 YYREEE (reference sequence). The CDR3 reads CASRRDREYPSTDTQYF. Here the CDR3 DNA reads TGTGCCAGCAGGCGGGACAGGGAGTACCCTAGCACAGATACGCAGTATTTT.

CDR3 region: CASSEAPVGQGGYGYTF. CDR3 nucleotide sequence: TGTGCCAGCAGTGAAGCGCCTGTGGGACAGGGAGGATATGGCTACACCTTC. The V call is TRBV6-1, the J call TRBJ1-2, with 9 bases fitting TRBD1. CDR1 is MNHNS and CDR2 is SASEGT in the germline V gene. J lost 5 bases, V lost 0 bases, and 10 bases had no gene match. The CDR3 is made up of 17 amino acids.

This CDR3 is CASSEASYEQYF. In DNA form, the CDR3 reads TGTGCCAGCAGTGAAGCCAGCTACGAGCAGTACTTC. The rearrangement uses TRBV6-1 and TRBJ2-7; D uncertain. The CDR3 runs 12 residues. The V end lost 0 bases, the J end lost 3 bases, and 3 bases lay between the germline ends. Germline CDR1 is MNHNS and CDR2 is SASEGT.

This chain uses TRBV2 with TRBJ2-3; no clear D. This CDR3 comprises 14 residues. The germline V gene encodes CDR1 SNHLY and CDR2 FYNNEI. Trimming took 8 bases from V and 2 from J, leaving 14 bases between them. CDR3 DNA: TGTGCCAGCTTGCCGGTGAGGTCCACAGATACGCAGTATTTT. This gives the protein CASLPVRSTDTQYF. The full variable domain, its missing parts supplied by reference TRBV2 and TRBJ2-3, is EPEVTQTPSHQVTQMGQEVILRCVPISNHLYFYWYRQILGQKVEFLVSFYNNEISEKSEIFDDQFSVERPDGSNFTLKIRSTKLEDSAMYFCASLPVRSTDTQYFGPGTRLTVL.